A single sample is the source of the 32 T cell receptor beta chains below, sequenced in a study of tumor-infiltrating lymphocytes in primary liver carcinoma. Constant-region priming of 500 ng total RNA yielded TCR beta cDNA. Three nested multiplex PCR rounds, a slightly modified ARM-PCR method, built the TCR beta libraries. The two initial PCR rounds, about 9 cycles each, used TRBV1-TRBV30 forward and C-beta reverse primers. Each CDR3 protein gets one entry after TCRdb re-called the multiplex PCR reads with MiXCR. The table shows around 210,000 distinct CDR3 sequences, with 65% occurring only once. The blood RNA (from unsorted whole blood) was obtained, and germline DNA was also extracted. Material: peripheral blood. The receptor set was obtained from a woman aged 60-75 years with primary liver carcinoma and hepatitis B virus infection.

Remarks on this clonotype: This may stem from a read error, because a much larger clone lies one nucleotide away. Without the conserved terminal phenylalanine or tryptophan, this CDR3 likely stems from a read error. The J gene is TRBJ2-7, the V gene TRBV6-5; 9 bases are shared with TRBD2. This CDR3 has 17 residues. V shed 5 bases, J shed 0 bases, and the junction held 11 bases outside the gene matches. The germline V gene encodes CDR1 MNHEY and CDR2 SVGAGI. CDR3 protein: CASSRSLAGVRSYEQYY. The CDR3, as DNA: TGTGCCAGCAGTCGCTCGTTAGCGGGAGTGCGCTCCTACGAGCAGTACTAC.

This clonotype was recorded at least ten times. This chain links TRBV29-1 with TRBJ1-1, with unresolved D. V gave up 3 bases and J gave up 0 bases, with 11 bases separating them. This CDR3 region has 14 residues. The V gene's germline CDR1 is SQVTM and CDR2 ANQGSEA. CDR3 in DNA: TGCAGCGTTGATGCGGGCCTTTTGAACACTGAAGCTTTCTTT. It is translated as CSVDAGLLNTEAFF. The entire variable domain, with the rest obtained from reference TRBV29-1 and TRBJ1-1, is as follows: SAVISQKPSRDICQRGTSLTIQCQVDSQVTMMFWYRQQPGQSLTLIATANQGSEATYESGFVIDKFPISRPNLTFSTLTVSNMSPEDSSIYLCSVDAGLLNTEAFFGQGTRLTVV.

Note on this clonotype: The germline gene is not matched at one end of the junction; a read error may be the cause. The chain has TRBV6-6 and TRBJ1-2; 9 positions match TRBD1. Germline values: CDR1 MNHNY, CDR2 SVGAGI (reference sequence). The CDR3 has 18 residues. CDR3 in amino acids: CASSKTTGTGTTNYGYAF. CDR3 sequence (DNA): TGTGCCAGCAGTAAAACTACCGGGACAGGGACTACTAACTATGGCTACGCCTTC.

The chain couples TRBV6-1 to TRBJ1-2; D is uncertain. The V gene lost 2 bases and the J gene lost 4 bases, with 14 bases spanning the gap. The CDR3 extends over 15 amino acids. Per germline, CDR1 MNHNS and CDR2 SASEGT. CDR3 loop: CASSEIVTATYGYTF. In DNA, the CDR3 is TGTGCCAGCAGTGAAATAGTAACAGCCACCTATGGCTACACCTTC.

A remark on this clonotype: One end of the junction does not line up with germline, which may come from a read error. V and J are TRBV6-5 and TRBJ2-3, with D possibly being TRBD1 (5 bases). Germline lookup yields CDR1 MNHEY and CDR2 SVGAGI. The CDR3 spans 11 residues. CDR3 loop: CASSRTGTQYF. The CDR3 DNA sequence: TGTGCCAGCAGTCGCACAGGTACGCAGTATTTT.

Points on this clonotype: At one of its ends the junction is not consistent with the germline gene, which may arise from a read error. The chain has TRBV6-5 and TRBJ1-4; D is undetermined. CDR1 and CDR2 from the germline V gene are MNHEY and SVGAGI. This CDR3 comprises 14 residues. The DNA of the CDR3 is TGTGCCAGCAGTTACGGAGGTGTTGATGAAAAACCGTTTTTT. The encoded protein is CASSYGGVDEKPFF.

In its sample, this clonotype was seen once. Compared with germline, one end of the junction differs, possibly owing to a read error. The chain uses TRBV11-2 and TRBJ2-7; perhaps TRBD1 as D (7 bases). The CDR3 spans 14 residues. In germline, CDR1 is SGHAT, CDR2 FQNNGV. The CDR3 region has the DNA TGTGCCAGCAGCTTAGCTCAGGGGGGCTACGAGCAGTATTTC. It codes for CASSLAQGGYEQYF.

V and J are TRBV7-9 and TRBJ2-7; 7 bases map to TRBD1. CDR1 is SEHNR, CDR2 FQNEAQ, per germline (reference sequence). Germline trimming cut 9 bases from V and 2 bases from J; bases unmatched to any gene: 7. The length of the CDR3 is 13 residues. CDR3 in amino acids: CASHGTVPYEQYF. Here the CDR3 DNA reads TGTGCCAGTCACGGGACAGTCCCCTACGAGCAGTACTTC.

This clonotype was detected ten times or more. This sequence joins TRBV12-3 or TRBV12-4 and TRBJ2-2, with TRBD2 matching 16 bases. The CDR3 extends over 19 amino acids. The J segment lost 4 bases and the V segment lost 6 bases, leaving 11 bases of the junction unmatched. The CDR3: CASSHPGLAGGPVTGELFF. The CDR3 DNA follows: TGTGCCAGCAGCCATCCGGGACTAGCGGGAGGGCCGGTCACCGGGGAGCTGTTTTTT.

The chain combines TRBV5-1 with TRBJ2-5, with 9 bases that match TRBD1. V was clipped by 4 bases and J by 4 bases; unmatched bases: 5. This CDR3 spans 14 amino acids. The germline gives CDR1 SGHRS, CDR2 YFSETQ. The CDR3 sequence: CASSPDRGRETQYF. In DNA, the CDR3 is TGCGCCAGCAGCCCGGACAGGGGTCGAGAGACCCAGTACTTC.

This clonotype was counted only a few times. The J gene is TRBJ2-7, the V gene TRBV5-1, with TRBD1 matching 12 bases. Germline V gene sequence: CDR1 SGHRS, CDR2 YFSETQ. J lost 7 bases, V lost 1 base, and 9 bases had no gene match. The CDR3 has 16 residues. The CDR3 region has the DNA TGCGCCAGCAGCTTGAGAGGGGGACAGGGGGCTGGTGAGCAGTACTTC. It specifies CASSLRGGQGAGEQYF.

Comments on this clonotype: Here the CDR3 omits its conserved ending phenylalanine or tryptophan, so a read error is the likely source. The chain combines TRBV6-5 with TRBJ2-7; 10 bases fit TRBD2. Trimming took 5 bases from V and 2 from J; bases not matched to a gene: 6. In germline, CDR1 is MNHEY, CDR2 SVGAGI. The CDR3 is made up of 15 amino acids. For the CDR3, the DNA is TGTGCCAGCAGTCGGACTAGCGGCAACACCTACGAGCAGTACCTC. Translated, it gives CASSRTSGNTYEQYL.

The chain uses TRBV11-2 and TRBJ2-7; 13 bases are a match to TRBD2. CDR1 is SGHAT and CDR2 is FQNNGV in the germline V gene. Unmatched junction bases numbered 10, after V lost 9 bases and J lost 5 bases. This CDR3 region has 15 residues. CDR3 region: CASRAGLAGFNEQYF. The CDR3 DNA sequence: TGTGCCAGTAGGGCGGGACTAGCGGGATTCAACGAGCAGTACTTC.

Points on this clonotype: Because it lacks the conserved phenylalanine or tryptophan at the end, this CDR3 is likely a read error. This chain uses TRBV11-2 with TRBJ2-3; weak D call: TRBD2 (6 bases). The germline gives CDR1 SGHAT, CDR2 FQNNGV. The CDR3 contains 16 residues. V gave up 7 bases and J gave up 3 bases, with 20 bases separating them. The CDR3 protein is CASNAGTAALTDTQYL. CDR3 coding DNA: TGTGCCAGCAACGCCGGGACTGCCGCTCTAACAGATACGCAGTATCTT.

To note about this clonotype: A read error may account for a junction end that differs from germline. The rearrangement uses TRBV6-6 and TRBJ2-1; perhaps D is TRBD1 or TRBD2 (5 bases each). The CDR3 has 11 residues. The V gene's germline CDR1 is MNHNY and CDR2 SVGAGI (reference sequence). As DNA, the CDR3 is TGTACCAGCAGGGAGAATAATGAGCAGTTCTTC. This translates into CTSRENNEQFF.

This clonotype was counted once. At one end the junction does not follow the germline gene, possibly because of a read error. The chain links TRBV11-2 to TRBJ2-6, with D perhaps matching TRBD1 (7 bases). Germline CDR1 is SGHAT and CDR2 is FQNNGV. The CDR3 has 18 amino acids. The CDR3 is CASSIGQGGISGANVLAF. The DNA of the CDR3 is TGTGCCAGCAGCATAGGGCAGGGGGGAATCTCTGGGGCCAACGTCCTAGCTTTC.

This clonotype was counted at least ten times. This sequence joins TRBV6-1 and TRBJ1-1, with D possibly TRBD1 on 6 matching bases. Germline CDR1 is MNHNS and CDR2 is SASEGT. Trimming left V 3 bases short and J 1 base short, with 15 bases between. CDR3 length: 16 amino acids. The CDR3 DNA reads as TGTGCCAGCAGTGACTTATCAGGGGCCGGGAACACTGAAGCTTTCTTT. This gives the protein CASSDLSGAGNTEAFF.

Concerning this clonotype: One end of the junction fails to match germline, which may point to a read error. The genes are TRBV29-1 and TRBJ2-7; D possibly corresponds to TRBD2 (6 bases). This CDR3 is 21 amino acids long. Per germline, CDR1 SQVTM and CDR2 ANQGSEA. The CDR3 reads CSVVVQKTFVGGLNLPYEHYF. The CDR3 bases are TGCAGCGTTGTAGTACAGAAGACCTTTGTGGGAGGACTAAACCTCCCTTACGAGCATTACTTC.

A word on this clonotype: It may be a read error: a sequence one base away is much more abundant. The chain joins TRBV7-9 to TRBJ1-2, with 7 bases lining up with TRBD1. This CDR3 is 17 amino acids long. Germline V CDR1 and CDR2: SEHNR, FQNEAQ (reference sequence). The chain's CDR3 is CASTLYGPEGANYGYTF. The DNA of the CDR3 is TGTGCCAGCACCTTATATGGCCCCGAGGGGGCCAACTATGGCTACACCTTC.

The chain uses TRBV29-1 and TRBJ2-5; D unclear. This CDR3 spans 13 amino acids. Trimming cost V 6 bases and J 4 bases, with 15 bases left between them. Germline V lookup: CDR1 SQVTM, CDR2 ANQGSEA. In DNA form, the CDR3 reads TGCAGCGTCACACCTGACACTGGAGAGACCCAGTACTTC. It specifies CSVTPDTGETQYF. The full variable domain, completed using reference TRBV29-1 and TRBJ2-5, is SAVISQKPSRDICQRGTSLTIQCQVDSQVTMMFWYRQQPGQSLTLIATANQGSEATYESGFVIDKFPISRPNLTFSTLTVSNMSPEDSSIYLCSVTPDTGETQYFGPGTRLLVL.

This clonotype was found a few times. One end of the junction fails to match germline, which may point to a read error. The V and J genes are TRBV11-3 and TRBJ1-1; D is unclear. This CDR3 is 14 amino acids long. Germline V lookup: CDR1 SGHNT, CDR2 YENEEA. The DNA of the CDR3 is TGTACCAGCAGCCTCACTCGGGGAGACACCGAAGCTTTCTTT. Encoded protein: CTSSLTRGDTEAFF.

As to this clonotype: A much larger clone sits a single nucleotide away, making a read error possible. The chain links TRBV6-1 to TRBJ1-5, with D hard to call. This CDR3 region has 14 residues. The V gene's germline CDR1 is MNHNS and CDR2 SASEGT. V lost 3 bases and J 2 bases, leaving 8 bases between the germline ends. The CDR3 protein is CASSDGGGNQPQHF. Written as DNA, the CDR3 is TGTGCCAGCAGTGACGGTGGAGGCAATCAGCCCCAGCATTTT.

About this clonotype itself: This may be a read error: a much more frequent sequence differs by one nucleotide. The chain employs TRBV5-6 and TRBJ2-1, with 9 nucleotides matching TRBD1. Losses at the gene ends were 4 bases for V and 5 bases for J; bases not matched to a gene: 16. The CDR3 covers 18 residues. CDR1 SGHDT and CDR2 YYEEEE come from the germline V gene. The CDR3 DNA is TGTGCCAGCAGCCCCGAACGTTCTACAGGGGGCGAAAACAATGAGCAGTTCTTC. Translation gives CASSPERSTGGENNEQFF.

As regards this clonotype: Given a much more abundant clone one base away, this may be a read error. The chain is built from TRBV4-1 and TRBJ2-7; D possibly corresponds to TRBD2 (5 bases). The germline V gene encodes CDR1 MGHRA and CDR2 YSYEKL. The CDR3 totals 12 residues. The CDR3 DNA is TGCGCCGGCAGCTCCCGGGGTGGCGAGCAGTACTTC. It is translated as CAGSSRGGEQYF.

This clonotype was detected ten times or more. The chain joins TRBV29-1 to TRBJ2-5; the D is unclear. The germline V and J ends were trimmed by 6 bases and 3 bases, with 14 bases remaining between them. Germline V gene lookup returns CDR1 SQVTM and CDR2 ANQGSEA. CDR3 length equals 13 residues. CDR3 DNA: TGCAGCGTCGCACCTGACACTGAAGAGACCCAGTACTTC. Encoded protein: CSVAPDTEETQYF.

This clonotype was counted many times. This chain connects TRBV4-1 to TRBJ2-6, with D possibly matching TRBD1 (5 bases). CDR3 length: 16 residues. CDR1 and CDR2 from the germline V gene are MGHRA and YSYEKL. V dropped 4 bases and J dropped 0 bases, with 10 bases sitting between them. The CDR3: CASSRQTSSGANVLTF. The CDR3 region has the DNA TGCGCCAGCAGCCGACAGACAAGCTCTGGGGCCAACGTCCTGACTTTC.

Remarks on this clonotype: A single base separates this from a much larger clone, so it may be a read error. The chain links TRBV6-1 to TRBJ1-3; no reliable D call. Germline lookup yields CDR1 MNHNS and CDR2 SASEGT. The CDR3 runs to 14 residues. The CDR3 DNA sequence: TGTGTCAGTTCGATCGCGAGCTCTGGAAACACCATATATTTT. Translating gives CVSSIASSGNTIYF.

As to this clonotype: A read error is possible here, since a much larger clone lies one base away. The chain uses TRBV5-1 and TRBJ2-7; 8 nucleotides align to TRBD1. Per the germline V gene, CDR1 is SGHRS and CDR2 is YFSETQ. Unmatched junction bases numbered 13, after V lost 2 bases and J lost 6 bases. The CDR3 runs 16 residues. The CDR3 nucleotides read TGCGCCAGCAGCTTTACAGGGGGATCGGGACTTGGCGAGCAGTACTTC. Protein: CASSFTGGSGLGEQYF.

Concerning this clonotype: A read error is possible here, since a much larger clone lies one base away. The chain has TRBV5-6 and TRBJ2-3, with 12 nucleotides matching TRBD2. Per the germline V gene, CDR1 is SGHDT and CDR2 is YYEEEE. This CDR3 has 19 residues. CDR3 in DNA: TGTGCCAGCAGCTTGACTAGCGGGAGGACGGGCCCGCGCGGAGATGCGCAGTATTTT. Its protein product is CASSLTSGRTGPRGDAQYF.

Regarding this clonotype: Since a much larger clone is just one base distant, this may be a read error. The V call is TRBV6-2 or TRBV6-3, the J call TRBJ2-7, with D hard to call. Germline CDR1 MNHEY, CDR2 SVGEGT. The CDR3 totals 14 residues. Trimming removed 7 bases from V and 4 bases from J, with 17 bases in between. CDR3 sequence reads: CASKLVYWLYEQYF. CDR3 DNA sequence: TGTGCCAGCAAATTGGTCTACTGGTTGTACGAGCAGTACTTC.

Concerning this clonotype itself: The CDR3 carries no conserved terminal phenylalanine or tryptophan, so it likely arises from a read error. The rearrangement links TRBV6-1 to TRBJ1-2; D not resolved. This CDR3 is 13 amino acids long. The germline V gene encodes CDR1 MNHNS and CDR2 SASEGT. DNA for the CDR3: TGTGCGAGCATTTTTGCCGGTAACTATGGCTACACCCTC. This gives the protein CASIFAGNYGYTL.

A remark on this clonotype: The germline gene is not matched at one end of the junction; a read error may be the cause. The V call is TRBV11-2, the J call TRBJ1-6; D ambiguous. Germline lookup yields CDR1 SGHAT and CDR2 FQNNGV. This CDR3 has 14 amino acids. The CDR3 nucleotides read TGTGCCAGCAGCTTATCGAGGTTTAATTCATCCCTCCACTTT. Its protein product is CASSLSRFNSSLHF.